The clone carrying this TCR beta chain has more than one count but fewer than ten. Its target is unknown. This entry comes from a study of T cell repertoires in cytomegalovirus infection. Study-level information: Indicated by public TCR beta signatures were CMV infection and matching HLA type.

The CDR3 totals 17 residues. Germline assignment: CDR1 MGHRA and CDR2 YSYEKL. Trimming cost V 0 bases and J 4 bases; bases outside gene matches: 8. Study-level results: Clonotypes of TCR beta that were HLA-C-restricted and CMV-specific dominated the ex vivo response.

Using its own MiXCR run on the reads, TCRdb lists one record per CDR3 protein. The sample comprises nearly 550,000 distinct CDR3 sequences, about 15% of which are singletons, and roughly a quarter rests with the top ten. The receptor's source is a human donor in good health (CMV status not recorded). Some clones in this sample may be carry-over from other donors' samples. The specimen was CD8+ T cells from PBMCs. The chain combines TRBV4-1 with TRBJ2-1; TRBD2 aligns across 8 bases. CDR3 sequence: CASSQEEVTSGYNEQFF. The CDR3 DNA is TGCGCCAGCAGCCAAGAAGAGGTAACTAGCGGTTACAATGAGCAGTTCTTC.